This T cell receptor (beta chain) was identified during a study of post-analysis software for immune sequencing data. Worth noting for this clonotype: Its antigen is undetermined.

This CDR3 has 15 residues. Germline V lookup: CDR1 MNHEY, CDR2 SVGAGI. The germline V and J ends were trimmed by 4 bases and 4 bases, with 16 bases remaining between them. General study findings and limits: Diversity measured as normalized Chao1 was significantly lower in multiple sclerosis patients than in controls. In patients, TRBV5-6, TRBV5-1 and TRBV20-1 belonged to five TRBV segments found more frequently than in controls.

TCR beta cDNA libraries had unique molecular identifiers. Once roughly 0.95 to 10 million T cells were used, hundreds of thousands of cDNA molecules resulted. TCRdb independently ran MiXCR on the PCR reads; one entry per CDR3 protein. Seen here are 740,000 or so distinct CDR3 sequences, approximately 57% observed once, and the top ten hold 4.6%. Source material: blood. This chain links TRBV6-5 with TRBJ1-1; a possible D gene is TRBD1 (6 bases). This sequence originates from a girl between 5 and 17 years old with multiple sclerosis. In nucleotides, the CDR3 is TGTGCCAGCAGTTCCCCGGGCAGGGGTACCACTGAAGCTTTCTTT. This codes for CASSSPGRGTTEAFF.